These 20 T cell receptor beta chains originate from one sample sequenced in a study of PD-1 blockade in classical Hodgkin lymphoma. Time point reported: cycle 4 day 1 (C4D1), after six to seven weeks of nivolumab. With no exception, relapse followed autologous stem cell transplantation in all patients, and brentuximab vedotin exposure varied. Produced via immunoSEQ multiplex PCR; TCRdb's table is partial and in-frame only. The sample records about 33,000 clones, about 72% being singletons. Sample: peripheral blood mononuclear cells (PBMCs), taken before the fourth cycle of nivolumab. These receptors came from a human donor with classical Hodgkin lymphoma.

The table lists this clone with a count of one. V and J are TRBV5-6 and TRBJ1-3, with 7 bases fitting TRBD1. There are 13 residues in the CDR3. J was trimmed by 2 bases and V by 4 bases; bases with no gene match: 0. Germline V gives CDR1 SGHDT, CDR2 YYEEEE. CDR3: CASSDRAGNTIYF. The CDR3 nucleotides read TGTGCCAGCAGCGACAGGGCTGGAAACACCATATATTTT.

Only one count was recorded for this clone. V and J are TRBV5-5 and TRBJ2-1, with TRBD2 identical over 15 bases. CDR1 SGHKS and CDR2 YYEKEE come from the germline V gene (reference sequence). CDR3 length: 15 residues. Trimming at V came to 4 bases and at J to 8 bases, leaving 4 bases not matched to a gene. The CDR3 nucleotides read TGTGCCAGCAGCCCCCGGACTAGCGGGAGGGATGAGCAGTTCTTC. Amino acids: CASSPRTSGRDEQFF.

J is TRBJ1-1 and V is TRBV6-5; D is ambiguous. The V and J ends lost 2 bases and 1 base respectively, with 2 bases between them. Germline lookup yields CDR1 MNHEY and CDR2 SVGAGI. CDR3 size: 12 residues. For the CDR3, the DNA is TGTGCCAGCAGTTACAGGAACACTGAAGCTTTCTTT. It specifies CASSYRNTEAFF.

The chain has TRBV7-3 and TRBJ1-6, with 9 bases fitting TRBD1. V gave up 3 bases and J gave up 9 bases; unmatched junction bases: 3. CDR1 is SGHTA, CDR2 FQGTGA, per germline. There are 14 residues in the CDR3. The CDR3 is CASSLGTGTSPLHF. In nucleotides, the CDR3 is TGTGCCAGCAGCTTGGGGACAGGGACTTCACCCCTCCACTTT.

This rearrangement joins TRBV5-6 to TRBJ2-7; the D gene could be TRBD1 or TRBD2 (5 bases each). With 6 bases removed from V and 6 bases from J, the gap between germline ends came to 13 bases. The CDR3 sequence is 12 residues long. CDR1 is SGHDT and CDR2 is YYEEEE in the germline V gene. CDR3 coding DNA: TGTGCCAGCACGCTTGAGGGGTCCGAGCAGTACTTC. Protein sequence: CASTLEGSEQYF.

This chain joins TRBV11-2 and TRBJ1-1; D remains unclear. The CDR3 has 15 residues. V lost 5 bases and J lost 2, with 15 bases in between. Germline CDR1 SGHAT, CDR2 FQNNGV. This chain's CDR3 is CASSQRLGPNTEAFF. For the CDR3, the DNA is TGTGCCAGCAGCCAGAGGTTAGGCCCTAACACTGAAGCTTTCTTT.

V and J are TRBV7-9 and TRBJ2-7; the D is unclear. V lost 6 bases, J lost 3 bases, and 21 bases lay in between. The CDR3 consists of 16 residues. From germline, CDR1 is SEHNR and CDR2 FQNEAQ (reference sequence). CDR3 sequence: CASSSLMAQMDYEQYF. The CDR3 DNA is TGTGCCAGCAGTTCCCTTATGGCCCAGATGGACTACGAGCAGTACTTC.

V usage is TRBV5-1 and J usage is TRBJ1-3; D unresolved. Looked up from germline, CDR1 is SGHRS and CDR2 is YFSETQ. V lost 0 bases and J 4 bases, leaving 8 bases between the germline ends. The CDR3 contains 14 residues. The CDR3 loop reads CASSLASGGNTIYF. CDR3 coding DNA: TGCGCCAGCAGCTTGGCTTCGGGGGGAAACACCATATATTTT.

The chain joins TRBV27 to TRBJ2-7; no reliable D call. The CDR3 consists of 13 residues. Germline CDR1 and CDR2: MNHEY and SMNVEV (reference sequence). Trimming took 5 bases from V and 2 from J, leaving 10 bases between them. In DNA form, the CDR3 reads TGTGCCAGCAGTCTCACTACTACCTACGAGCAGTACTTC. This sequence encodes CASSLTTTYEQYF.

Of note for this clone: A junction boundary mismatches the germline segment, possibly from a read error. V usage is TRBV7-7 and J usage is TRBJ2-5; 9 bases agree with TRBD2. The CDR3 length is 15 residues. The germline CDR1 and CDR2 sequences are SSHAT and FNYEAQ (reference sequence). CDR3 protein: CASSLGLAGIETQYF. The CDR3 DNA sequence: TGTGCTAGCAGCTTAGGCCTAGCGGGGATCGAGACCCAGTACTTC.

This clone was counted a few times. This chain connects TRBV27 to TRBJ2-5, with a weak D call TRBD2 (5 bases). This CDR3 contains 15 residues. With 6 bases removed from V and 1 base from J, the gap between germline ends came to 15 bases. Germline CDR1 is MNHEY and CDR2 is SMNVEV (reference sequence). CDR3 loop: CASSSRRAVQETQYF. Written as DNA, the CDR3 is TGTGCCAGCAGCTCCAGGCGGGCAGTCCAAGAGACCCAGTACTTC.

The rearrangement uses TRBV7-9 and TRBJ1-1; D unresolved. CDR1 and CDR2 from the germline V gene are SEHNR and FQNEAQ (reference sequence). Trimming left V 7 bases short and J 2 bases short, with 17 bases between. This CDR3 has 15 residues. This chain's CDR3 is CASTKRERDNTEAFF. DNA of the CDR3: TGTGCCAGCACTAAAAGGGAAAGGGATAACACTGAAGCTTTCTTT.

The rearrangement joins TRBV6-1 to TRBJ1-4; 10 bases line up with TRBD1. With V trimmed by 10 bases and J by 8 bases, 7 bases remained unmatched. The CDR3 has 13 amino acids. The germline V gene encodes CDR1 MNHNS and CDR2 SASEGT. The chain's CDR3 is CATRDRGGEKLFF. The CDR3 bases are TGTGCCACCAGGGACAGGGGAGGAGAAAAACTGTTTTTT.

V is TRBV9 and J is TRBJ1-1; D is possibly TRBD1 (6 bases). The CDR3 contains 16 residues. V was trimmed by 0 bases and J by 8 bases, leaving 20 bases between them. CDR1 is SGDLS and CDR2 is YYNGEE in the germline V gene. CDR3 sequence: CASSVGGSGKQGEAFF. The CDR3 nucleotides are TGTGCCAGCAGCGTAGGAGGTAGTGGGAAACAGGGAGAAGCTTTCTTT.

The table lists this clone with a count of one. The chain has TRBV6-5 and TRBJ2-3, with D possibly being TRBD1 or TRBD2 (5 bases each). The V end was cut by 6 bases, the J end by 6 bases, with 10 bases between. Looked up from germline, CDR1 is MNHEY and CDR2 is SVGAGI. This CDR3 contains 12 residues. The CDR3 here is CASSRDRDTQYF. Written as DNA, the CDR3 is TGTGCCAGCAGCCGGGACCGCGATACGCAGTATTTT.

The rearrangement links TRBV10-3 to TRBJ2-2, with 8 positions matching TRBD2. V lost 8 bases, J lost 3 bases, and 14 bases stayed unmatched. Per germline, CDR1 ENHRY and CDR2 SYGVKD. The CDR3 runs 17 residues. CDR3 residues: CAISDPSGSLDTGELFF. As DNA, the CDR3 is TGTGCCATCTCAGATCCAAGCGGGAGTCTTGACACCGGGGAGCTGTTTTTT.

This sequence joins TRBV14 and TRBJ1-2, with D possibly TRBD1 on 6 matching bases. This CDR3 has 15 residues. CDR1 and CDR2 from the germline V gene are SGHDN and FVKESK. V was trimmed by 0 bases and J by 7 bases, leaving 15 bases between them. In DNA, the CDR3 is TGTGCCAGCAGCCAAGAAACAGGGCGCTTTTCTGGCTACACCTTC. Translation: CASSQETGRFSGYTF.

The chain couples TRBV6-1 to TRBJ1-4, with D uncertain. The CDR3 is made up of 12 amino acids. V was clipped by 6 bases and J by 3 bases, with 5 bases between them. Germline V CDR1 and CDR2: MNHNS, SASEGT. The CDR3 DNA sequence: TGTGCCAGCAGGGCCCCTAATGAAAAACTGTTTTTT. It is translated as CASRAPNEKLFF.

V is TRBV5-1 and J is TRBJ2-7; 10 bases align to TRBD2. V lost 4 bases and J lost 3; bases outside the gene matches: 4. CDR3 size: 14 residues. In germline, CDR1 is SGHRS, CDR2 YFSETQ. The CDR3 nucleotides are TGCGCCAGCAGCCGGACTAGCGGAGACTACGAGCAGTACTTC. It is translated as CASSRTSGDYEQYF.

J is TRBJ1-1 and V is TRBV7-9; D unclear. From germline, CDR1 is SEHNR and CDR2 FQNEAQ (reference sequence). The length of the CDR3 is 13 residues. The ends were cut back, 5 bases at V and 5 bases at J, with 12 bases in the middle. The CDR3 region is CASSPFRSTEAFF. CDR3 DNA sequence: TGTGCCAGCAGCCCATTCAGGTCGACTGAAGCTTTCTTT.